This T cell receptor (beta chain) was sequenced during a study of CD8 T cells in ankylosing spondylitis. TCRdb used MiXCR to reprocess the 5' RACE reads, holding one entry per CDR3 protein. The table includes fewer than 200,000 distinct CDR3 sequences, 15% to 20% detected once. This clonotype was observed a handful of times. The target antigen is unknown. Study-level findings and limits: Disease-linked clones bore a CD8+ phenotype, appearing relatively rarely in peripheral blood. Matched ankylosing spondylitis synovial fluid reportedly contained a significantly enriched population of disease-linked clones. Past studies reported some motif variants in reactive arthritis synovial fluid and blood.

The CDR3 runs to 13 residues. Germline loops: CDR1 DFQATT, CDR2 SNEGSKA (reference sequence). Trimming pared 4 bases from V and 2 bases from J, leaving 9 bases between. The sequencing input was blood, either unsorted or a sorted T cell fraction (not recorded which). The gene calls are TRBV20-1 and TRBJ2-1; D is perhaps TRBD2 (5 bases). This receptor was identified in a male donor aged 5-29 years with ankylosing spondylitis or in good health (not recorded which). The CDR3 nucleotides are TGCAGTGCTATAGCGCCCACCTACAATGAGCAGTTCTTC. Translated: CSAIAPTYNEQFF.